This TCR beta chain was captured in a study of cytomegalovirus exposure and HLA in healthy donors. The PCR had 60 Vbeta and 13 Jbeta primers. TCRdb's table, derived via immunoSEQ multiplex PCR, lists solely in-frame clones and lacks some. This table has more than 85,000 clones, approximately 9% appearing once. The germline gives CDR1 MNHNS, CDR2 SASEGT. Trimming took 6 bases from V and 0 from J, leaving 12 bases between them. The CDR3 contains 15 residues. Study-wide points: In a later analysis, TCR beta V- and J-gene trimming was associated with a missense DCLRE1C variant. A later analysis, which compared TCR beta chains of equal frequency, found the HLA-associated ones more clonally expanded. Across donors, sequencing depth was assumed by presence/absence analyses to be roughly uniform.

This clone has only a few counts. Its antigen is as yet unknown. Sequencing input: PBMCs. This receptor was identified in a man between 45 and 60 years old in good health and CMV-seropositive. The rearrangement joins TRBV6-1 to TRBJ2-1; no definite D call. Written as DNA, the CDR3 is TGTGCCAGCAGCCCTCCTAGATCCTCCTACAATGAGCAGTTCTTC. Amino acid sequence: CASSPPRSSYNEQFF.